Listed here are 12 T cell receptor beta chains from one sample, sequenced in a study of OX40 agonist ivuxolimab in advanced cancers. Profiled with immunoSEQ multiplex PCR; TCRdb holds only in-frame clones, not every one. The data hold around 67,000 clones, with 88% observed a single time. Sequencing was performed on CD4+ or CD8+ T cells sorted from blood, taken in a trial of the OX40 agonist ivuxolimab. These receptors came from an adult with an advanced solid tumor such as melanoma, head and neck, liver or kidney cancer.

CDR3 in amino acids: CASSVASGSTDTQYF. The DNA of the CDR3 is TGTGCCAGCAGCGTAGCGTCGGGGAGCACAGATACGCAGTATTTT. J is TRBJ2-3 and V is TRBV9; D is perhaps TRBD2 (5 bases). Germline V gene data show CDR1 as SGDLS and CDR2 as YYNGEE. V lost 0 bases to trimming and J lost 0 bases, with 8 bases between them. This CDR3 is built from 15 residues.

J is TRBJ2-3 and V is TRBV9; D is possibly TRBD2 (6 bases). Trimming left V 0 bases short and J 2 bases short, with 19 bases between. Germline lookup yields CDR1 SGDLS and CDR2 YYNGEE. The CDR3 has 18 residues. CDR3 loop: CASSVGSFGSGLTDTQYF. As DNA, the CDR3 is TGTGCCAGCAGCGTAGGGAGTTTCGGTAGCGGCCTCACAGATACGCAGTATTTT.

The J gene is TRBJ2-3, the V gene TRBV19; D might be TRBD2 (5 bases). V lost 5 bases to trimming and J lost 1 base, with 10 bases between them. Germline V gives CDR1 LNHDA, CDR2 SQIVND (reference sequence). The CDR3 runs 14 residues. The CDR3 spells CASSSKEGTDTQYF. For the CDR3, the DNA is TGTGCCAGTAGTTCGAAGGAGGGCACAGATACGCAGTATTTT.

The chain has TRBV11-2 and TRBJ1-1; no firm D call. The germline V gene encodes CDR1 SGHAT and CDR2 FQNNGV. The CDR3 totals 16 residues. Trimming stripped 2 bases from V and 0 bases from J, with 13 bases between. This CDR3 is CASSLRPGPMNTEAFF. In nucleotides, the CDR3 is TGTGCCAGCAGCTTACGGCCAGGCCCTATGAACACTGAAGCTTTCTTT.

The gene calls are TRBV9 and TRBJ2-3; D gene uncertain. Trimming removed 2 bases from V and 6 bases from J, with 4 bases in between. CDR3 length: 11 residues. CDR1 is SGDLS, CDR2 YYNGEE, per germline. The CDR3 DNA follows: TGTGCCAGCAGCGTGATGGATACGCAGTATTTT. This encodes CASSVMDTQYF.

In its sample, this clone was seen a few times. The chain has TRBV7-2 and TRBJ2-5; D call uncertain. From germline, CDR1 is SGHTA and CDR2 FQGNSA. Trimming removed 1 base from V and 2 bases from J, with 11 bases in between. CDR3 length: 15 residues. CDR3 sequence reads: CASSLGRWIQETQYF. CDR3 nucleotide sequence: TGTGCCAGCAGCTTAGGGCGTTGGATACAAGAGACCCAGTACTTC.

The rearrangement links TRBV2 to TRBJ2-5, with D uncertain. Germline V lookup: CDR1 SNHLY, CDR2 FYNNEI. The V end was cut by 3 bases, the J end by 4 bases, with 15 bases between. The CDR3 is made up of 15 amino acids. The CDR3 here is CASSDLFPPGETQYF. In DNA, the CDR3 is TGTGCCAGCAGTGACCTGTTCCCCCCGGGAGAGACCCAGTACTTC. Full variable domain (missing parts from reference TRBV2 and TRBJ2-5): EPEVTQTPSHQVTQMGQEVILRCVPISNHLYFYWYRQILGQKVEFLVSFYNNEISEKSEIFDDQFSVERPDGSNFTLKIRSTKLEDSAMYFCASSDLFPPGETQYFGPGTRLLVL.

The count of this clone is one. The chain employs TRBV4-3 and TRBJ1-5, with D maybe TRBD1 (6 bases). Germline V gives CDR1 LGHNA, CDR2 YSLEER. V lost 4 bases, J lost 6 bases, and 19 bases lay in between. The CDR3 totals 16 residues. CDR3 amino acids: CASSLPQGRDPQPQHF. DNA of the CDR3: TGCGCCAGCAGCCTCCCCCAGGGGCGAGATCCTCAGCCCCAGCATTTT.

V is TRBV5-8 and J is TRBJ2-7; D is unclear. Germline CDR1 is SGHTS and CDR2 is YDEGEE. CDR3 length equals 17 residues. With 3 bases removed from V and 0 bases from J, the gap between germline ends came to 19 bases. This CDR3 is CASSWGSGRTPSYEQYF. The DNA for the CDR3 is TGTGCCAGCAGCTGGGGTTCCGGCAGGACCCCCTCCTACGAGCAGTACTTC.

The chain links TRBV5-1 to TRBJ2-3, with 7 nucleotides matching TRBD1. J was trimmed by 4 bases and V by 3 bases; bases with no gene match: 5. This CDR3 spans 14 amino acids. Germline-derived CDR1 and CDR2 are SGHRS and YFSETQ. The CDR3 nucleotides read TGCGCCAGCAGCTCACAGGGGTTCGCAGATACGCAGTATTTT. It encodes CASSSQGFADTQYF.

This rearrangement joins TRBV5-6 to TRBJ2-6; tentatively, D is TRBD1 (6 bases). The CDR3 covers 18 residues. Germline CDR1 reads SGHDT; CDR2 reads YYEEEE. Trimming removed 0 bases from V and 0 bases from J, with 13 bases in between. CDR3 sequence reads: CASSLGQVLSSGANVLTF. CDR3 in DNA: TGTGCCAGCAGCTTGGGACAGGTCCTTAGCTCTGGGGCCAACGTCCTGACTTTC.

This chain connects TRBV5-1 to TRBJ2-6; the match to TRBD2 covers 10 bases. The CDR3 is made up of 21 amino acids. CDR1 and CDR2 from the germline V gene are SGHRS and YFSETQ. The V gene end was trimmed by 0 bases and the J gene end by 2 bases; junction bases not matched to a gene: 14. In nucleotides, the CDR3 is TGCGCCAGCAGCTTGGTTTACTCTCTAGCGGGGGATTCCGCTGGGGCCAACGTCCTGACTTTC. This sequence encodes CASSLVYSLAGDSAGANVLTF.